Sequencing of this T cell receptor beta chain was carried out in a study of preoperative IRX-2 immunotherapy in early breast cancer. Trimming took 2 bases from V and 6 from J, leaving 10 bases between them. The V gene's germline CDR1 is MDHEN and CDR2 SYDVKM. This CDR3 comprises 14 residues. The protocol was immunoSEQ multiplex PCR, while the TCRdb copy is restricted to in-frame clones and leaves out a portion. Of roughly 26,000 clones in the sample, 70% to 90% were seen once. Treatment defined: preoperative locoregional IRX-2 cytokine immunotherapy. The receptor's source is a human donor with breast cancer. This rearrangement joins TRBV28 to TRBJ1-4; a weak D match, TRBD1 (6 bases). Sequenced material: lymph node tissue, taken after IRX-2 immunotherapy. This CDR3 reads CASSLLGGYEKLFF. The CDR3 nucleotides read TGTGCCAGCAGTTTACTGGGGGGCTATGAAAAACTGTTTTTT.